The next 20 T cell receptor beta chains were all read from a single sample in a study of blood T cell repertoires in COVID-19. Profiled with immunoSEQ multiplex PCR; TCRdb holds only in-frame clones, not every one. Among about 500,000 clones listed, 75% to 90% were seen once. The sequenced sample was peripheral blood. The receptors originated from a man aged 18 to 35 with COVID-19, enrolled during active disease.

The chain combines TRBV5-1 with TRBJ2-5; 11 nucleotides line up with TRBD2. Germline assignment: CDR1 SGHRS and CDR2 YFSETQ. This CDR3 has 16 residues. V was clipped by 0 bases and J by 4 bases; unmatched bases: 5. This CDR3 is CASSLGLAGGLETQYF. The CDR3 DNA reads as TGCGCCAGCAGCTTGGGTCTAGCGGGAGGTTTAGAGACCCAGTACTTC.

This chain joins TRBV18 and TRBJ1-1; no definite D call. CDR3 length equals 13 residues. The germline CDR1 and CDR2 sequences are KGHSH and LQKENI. Trimming removed 4 bases at V and 8 bases at J, with 14 bases between. The CDR3 DNA sequence: TGTGCCAGCTCACACGGAGATCAAGCAGAAGCTTTCTTT. This codes for CASSHGDQAEAFF.

This chain links TRBV11-2 with TRBJ2-7; no clear D gene. The V and J ends lost 7 bases and 8 bases respectively, with 15 bases between them. This CDR3 contains 12 residues. Germline V CDR1 and CDR2: SGHAT, FQNNGV. As DNA, the CDR3 is TGTGCCAGCACCTTGAGACATACCCAGCAGTACTTC. It is translated as CASTLRHTQQYF.

The gene calls are TRBV12-5 and TRBJ1-2, with D hard to call. This CDR3 is built from 14 residues. The germline gives CDR1 LGHNT, CDR2 FRNRAP. V gave up 1 base and J gave up 7 bases, with 13 bases separating them. CDR3 protein: CASGLGESGSGYTF. CDR3 sequence (DNA): TGTGCTAGTGGTTTGGGCGAGTCGGGAAGTGGCTACACCTTC.

V is TRBV5-1 and J is TRBJ2-2, with unresolved D. The CDR3 sequence is 14 residues long. V lost 0 bases and J 2 bases, leaving 5 bases between the germline ends. Germline CDR1 is SGHRS and CDR2 is YFSETQ. The CDR3 DNA sequence: TGCGCCAGCAGCTTGGGTCCTAACACCGGGGAGCTGTTTTTT. It specifies CASSLGPNTGELFF.

V usage is TRBV25-1 and J usage is TRBJ2-7; maybe TRBD1 (6 bases). The germline V gene encodes CDR1 MGHDK and CDR2 SYGVNS. This CDR3 is 9 amino acids long. The CDR3 is CPGVDEQYF. CDR3 nucleotide sequence: TGTCCAGGGGTGGACGAGCAGTACTTC.

The chain recombines TRBV5-1 with TRBJ1-4, with unresolved D. Trimming removed 2 bases at V and 0 bases at J, with 8 bases between. Germline CDR1 reads SGHRS; CDR2 reads YFSETQ. The CDR3 totals 15 residues. The CDR3 DNA sequence: TGCGCCAGCAGCTTCGACATACCAACTAATGAAAAACTGTTTTTT. Translating gives CASSFDIPTNEKLFF.

This chain connects TRBV18 to TRBJ1-1; perhaps TRBD1 as D (5 bases). The CDR3 covers 13 residues. The V gene's germline CDR1 is KGHSH and CDR2 LQKENI. The V gene lost 6 bases and the J gene lost 10 bases, with 18 bases spanning the gap. In DNA, the CDR3 is TGTGCCAGCTCCCGTGACGGGGGGGTAGGAGCTTTCTTT. Translating it yields CASSRDGGVGAFF.

The chain combines TRBV6-6 with TRBJ1-1; TRBD1 matches 7 bases. CDR3 length equals 16 residues. Germline trimming cut 0 bases from V and 5 bases from J; bases unmatched to any gene: 9. Germline CDR1 MNHNY, CDR2 SVGAGI (reference sequence). The CDR3 DNA follows: TGTGCCAGCAGTTACTCTAGTCAGGGGGAGGAAACTGAAGCTTTCTTT. Residues: CASSYSSQGEETEAFF.

This clone has just a few counts. This rearrangement joins TRBV25-1 to TRBJ1-2; D remains unclear. This CDR3 has 15 residues. Germline V gives CDR1 MGHDK, CDR2 SYGVNS. Trimming pared 1 base from V and 4 bases from J, leaving 13 bases between. This chain's CDR3 is CASSEFGSGSYGYTF. The CDR3 bases are TGTGCCAGCAGTGAATTCGGCAGCGGATCCTATGGCTACACCTTC.

The chain links TRBV4-2 to TRBJ1-2; possible D gene TRBD1, 5 bases. The germline gives CDR1 LGHNA, CDR2 YNFKEQ. The CDR3 is 15 amino acids. The germline V and J ends were trimmed by 0 bases and 6 bases, with 14 bases remaining between them. CDR3 region: CASSQDIDRGDGYTF. The CDR3 DNA follows: TGTGCCAGCAGCCAAGATATTGACCGGGGGGATGGCTACACCTTC.

This clone was detected only a few times. The rearrangement joins TRBV12-5 to TRBJ1-1, with unresolved D. CDR3 size: 14 residues. In germline, CDR1 is LGHNT, CDR2 FRNRAP. Trimming stripped 2 bases from V and 2 bases from J, with 9 bases between. This chain's CDR3 is CASGLRESNTEAFF. The DNA for the CDR3 is TGTGCTAGTGGTTTGCGGGAGTCTAACACTGAAGCTTTCTTT.

The rearrangement uses TRBV13 and TRBJ2-7, with D maybe TRBD1 (6 bases). V was clipped by 4 bases and J by 2 bases, with 24 bases between them. Looked up from germline, CDR1 is PRHDT and CDR2 is FYEKMQ (reference sequence). CDR3 length equals 18 residues. CDR3 nucleotide sequence: TGTGCCAGCAGCTCAAAAAAGAAAACAGGGTCGGACCCCTACGAGCAGTACTTC. It translates to CASSSKKKTGSDPYEQYF.

The chain is built from TRBV9 and TRBJ2-1, with 7 positions matching TRBD2. Germline loops: CDR1 SGDLS, CDR2 YYNGEE. Losses at the gene ends were 3 bases for V and 9 bases for J; bases not matched to a gene: 12. The CDR3 is made up of 15 amino acids. Here the CDR3 reads CASSAFRGGRAEQFF. DNA of the CDR3: TGTGCCAGCAGCGCCTTTCGGGGCGGGAGAGCTGAGCAGTTCTTC.

In DNA, the CDR3 is TGCGCCAGCAGCCAAGGCGGAGCGAACACCGGGGAGCTGTTTTTT. Translation gives CASSQGGANTGELFF. The V gene is TRBV10-1, the J gene TRBJ2-2; D gene ambiguous. This CDR3 region has 15 residues. CDR1 and CDR2 (germline): WNHNN, SYGVQD (reference sequence). Trimming left V 6 bases short and J 0 bases short, with 11 bases between.

In its sample, this clone was seen once. The chain joins TRBV25-1 to TRBJ2-3; D might be TRBD2 (5 bases). Deletions cut 2 bases from V and 2 bases from J, with 8 bases between. The CDR3 length is 14 residues. Germline values: CDR1 MGHDK, CDR2 SYGVNS. This CDR3 reads CASSEDYNTDTQYF. The CDR3 DNA reads as TGTGCCAGCAGTGAAGACTACAACACAGATACGCAGTATTTT. The entire variable domain, with the rest obtained from reference TRBV25-1 and TRBJ2-3, is as follows: EADIYQTPRYLVIGTGKKITLECSQTMGHDKMYWYQQDPGMELHLIHYSYGVNSTEKGDLSSESTVSRIRTEHFPLTLESARPSHTSQYLCASSEDYNTDTQYFGPGTRLTVL.

The rearrangement joins TRBV3-1 (or the pseudogene TRBV3-2) to TRBJ2-7; D may be TRBD1 (7 bases). Germline CDR1 and CDR2: LGHDT and YNNKEL (reference sequence). This CDR3 spans 16 amino acids. Trimming cost V 2 bases and J 3 bases, with 17 bases left between them. The CDR3 spells CASSQTHGGQLYEQYF. CDR3 in DNA: TGTGCCAGCAGCCAAACCCACGGGGGACAGCTCTACGAGCAGTACTTC.

The chain recombines TRBV7-8 with TRBJ2-3, with D hard to call. Trimming pared 5 bases from V and 2 bases from J, leaving 17 bases between. The CDR3 spans 16 residues. CDR1 and CDR2 (germline): SGHVS, FQNEAQ. The CDR3 loop reads CASSPRLENPTDTQYF. The CDR3 nucleotides read TGTGCCAGCAGCCCTCGACTGGAAAACCCCACAGATACGCAGTATTTT.

There are many counts of this clone. V is TRBV6-5 and J is TRBJ2-2, with D perhaps TRBD1 (5 bases). Looked up from germline, CDR1 is MNHEY and CDR2 is SVGAGI. V lost 5 bases and J 0 bases, leaving 7 bases between the germline ends. The CDR3 has 14 amino acids. CDR3 sequence: CASSLTANTGELFF. The CDR3 region has the DNA TGTGCCAGCAGTCTGACAGCGAACACCGGGGAGCTGTTTTTT.

This clone has only one observation. The rearrangement uses TRBV19 and TRBJ1-5; 9 bases match TRBD1. V lost 5 bases, J lost 6 bases, and 20 bases stayed unmatched. Germline assignment: CDR1 LNHDA and CDR2 SQIVND (reference sequence). CDR3 length: 19 residues. CDR3 loop: CASSPPRTGVFIIGQPQHF. The CDR3 coding sequence is TGTGCCAGTAGTCCTCCGCGGACAGGGGTTTTTATTATCGGTCAGCCCCAGCATTTT.